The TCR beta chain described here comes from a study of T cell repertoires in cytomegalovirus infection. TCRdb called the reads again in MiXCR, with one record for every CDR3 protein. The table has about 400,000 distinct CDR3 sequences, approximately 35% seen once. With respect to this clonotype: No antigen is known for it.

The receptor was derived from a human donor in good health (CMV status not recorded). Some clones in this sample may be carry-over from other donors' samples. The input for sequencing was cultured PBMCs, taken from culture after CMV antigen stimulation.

The CDR3 DNA is TGTGCCAGCAGTGAATTTCAAGCCATGGTGGGGGAGACCCAGTACTTC. Its protein is CASSEFQAMVGETQYF. This chain links TRBV25-1 with TRBJ2-5; D call uncertain. CDR3 length equals 16 residues. Between the trimmed V and J ends, which lost 1 base and 5 bases, there was a span of 17 bases. Per germline, CDR1 MGHDK and CDR2 SYGVNS.